A single sample gave rise to the 16 T cell receptor beta chains below, sequenced in a study of blood T cells in healthy people across ages. Using a J-beta primer mix together with a sample-barcoded 5' primer, a second PCR was run for about 6 to 11 cycles. Each CDR3 protein is one row after TCRdb ran MiXCR on the 5' RACE reads. The sample yields some 560,000 distinct CDR3 sequences, approximately 26% seen once. These same records also appear under a second study, on T cells of mothers and their children.

Sample: blood. These receptors all come from a boy younger than 10 in good health.

The chain joins TRBV7-6 to TRBJ2-1; no clear D. The V gene lost 2 bases and the J gene lost 0 bases, with 11 bases spanning the gap. This CDR3 is built from 16 residues. Germline loops: CDR1 SGHVS, CDR2 FNYEAQ. CDR3 coding DNA: TGTGCCAGCAGCTTAAGGGCGGCCAGCTCCTACAATGAGCAGTTCTTC. Its translation is CASSLRAASSYNEQFF.

The rearrangement joins TRBV12-3 or TRBV12-4 to TRBJ2-3, with 8 bases fitting TRBD1. The V gene end was trimmed by 2 bases and the J gene end by 4 bases; junction bases not matched to a gene: 11. There are 17 residues in the CDR3. CDR3 residues: CASSLYLTGAGADTQYF. CDR3 DNA sequence: TGTGCCAGCAGTTTATACCTGACAGGGGCTGGCGCAGATACGCAGTATTTT.

The sample holds a few counts of this clonotype. The chain has TRBV29-1 and TRBJ2-5, with 11 nucleotides matching TRBD2. This CDR3 comprises 17 residues. The V gene's germline CDR1 is SQVTM and CDR2 ANQGSEA. The junction had 7 bases not matched to a gene; V was cut back by 0 bases and J by 1 base. The CDR3 DNA sequence: TGCAGCGTTGAAGAGCCCGGGACTAGCGGACCCCAAGAGACCCAGTACTTC. It specifies CSVEEPGTSGPQETQYF.

This clonotype was detected only a few times. The rearrangement links TRBV12-3 or TRBV12-4 to TRBJ2-7; TRBD2 aligns across 7 bases. CDR3 length equals 14 residues. V was clipped by 7 bases and J by 2 bases; unmatched bases: 8. In nucleotides, the CDR3 is TGTGCCAGCACTATGAGCGGGGCCACCTACGAGCAGTACTTC. Translation gives CASTMSGATYEQYF.

This chain links TRBV29-1 with TRBJ2-5; 9 bases line up with TRBD2. The J call may be incorrect, as the DNA end agrees better with TRBJ2-7. The CDR3 runs to 17 residues. Germline CDR1 SQVTM, CDR2 ANQGSEA. CDR3 sequence reads: CSVEVGSGRRSSYEQYF. Written as DNA, the CDR3 is TGCAGCGTTGAAGTTGGTAGCGGGAGAAGGAGCTCCTACGAGCAGTACTTC.

Notes on this clonotype: Possible read error: a much larger clone is one base away. The CDR3 does not close with the conserved phenylalanine or tryptophan, likely indicating a read error. V usage is TRBV6-5 and J usage is TRBJ2-1; D not certain. Near its end, the DNA agrees better with TRBJ2-5, so the J call may be wrong. The V gene's germline CDR1 is MNHEY and CDR2 SVGAGI. CDR3 length equals 15 residues. The CDR3 bases are TGTGCCAGCAGTTACTCGCGTCGGCCAGAAGAGACCCAGTACTCC. Residues: CASSYSRRPEETQYS.

CDR3 sequence reads: CASSLMRRNTEAFF. The CDR3 region has the DNA TGTGCCAGCAGCTTAATGAGGAGAAACACTGAAGCTTTCTTT. The chain has TRBV11-2 and TRBJ1-1, with D unclear. V dropped 2 bases and J dropped 2 bases, with 9 bases sitting between them. The CDR3 sequence is 14 residues long. The germline V gene encodes CDR1 SGHAT and CDR2 FQNNGV.

This clonotype showed up just a few times. The J gene is TRBJ1-6, the V gene TRBV6-1, with TRBD1 identical over 7 bases. The CDR3 is made up of 16 amino acids. With 6 bases clipped from V and 8 bases from J, the junction kept 13 bases outside the gene matches. CDR1 and CDR2 (germline): MNHNS, SASEGT. The DNA for the CDR3 is TGTGCCAGCAGCCGCTCCCGGGACAGAGTTGATTCACCCCTCCACTTT. It codes for CASSRSRDRVDSPLHF.

This clonotype was recorded a few times. V is TRBV10-3 and J is TRBJ2-4; D not resolved. Trimming took off 2 bases at V and 8 bases at J, with 7 bases between the two ends. The CDR3 extends over 12 amino acids. Germline assignment: CDR1 ENHRY and CDR2 SYGVKD. The CDR3 sequence is CAISETIDIQYF. DNA for the CDR3: TGTGCCATCAGTGAGACGATAGACATTCAGTACTTC.

This chain uses TRBV12-5 with TRBJ1-2; no firm D call. The V end lost 4 bases, the J end lost 5 bases, and 17 bases lay between the germline ends. The V gene's germline CDR1 is LGHNT and CDR2 FRNRAP. This CDR3 has 15 residues. The CDR3 here is CASGYGPGLGYGYTF. The DNA of the CDR3 is TGTGCTAGTGGTTACGGTCCGGGTTTGGGGTATGGCTACACCTTC.

This clonotype was seen a handful of times. The gene calls are TRBV4-3 and TRBJ2-5; D is unresolved. CDR1 is LGHNA and CDR2 is YSLEER in the germline V gene. The CDR3 contains 17 residues. The V and J ends lost 0 bases and 3 bases respectively, with 17 bases between them. The CDR3 nucleotides read TGCGCCAGCAGCCAAGATAACCAATTGTCCGGAAAAGAGACCCAGTACTTC. Translation gives CASSQDNQLSGKETQYF.

The sample holds a few counts of this clonotype. The chain uses TRBV3-1 and TRBJ1-6; no definite D call. This CDR3 is built from 16 residues. Germline CDR1 is LGHDT and CDR2 is YNNKEL (reference sequence). Trimming removed 2 bases at V and 7 bases at J, with 15 bases between. The CDR3 DNA reads TGTGCCAGCAGCCAAAGAGGCCTATTGGCCAATTCACCCCTCCACTTT. Amino acid sequence: CASSQRGLLANSPLHF.

In this sample, this clonotype turned up a few times. The V call is TRBV2, the J call TRBJ2-7, with 7 bases lining up with TRBD2. The J call is uncertain, as TRBJ2-1 better fits the DNA end. Germline V CDR1 and CDR2: SNHLY, FYNNEI. The CDR3 covers 14 residues. CDR3 sequence: CASSEGGAYNEQFF. In nucleotides, the CDR3 is TGTGCCAGCAGTGAGGGGGGGGCCTACAATGAGCAGTTCTTC.

This clonotype was seen a handful of times. The rearrangement links TRBV29-1 to TRBJ2-7; D call uncertain. The CDR3 runs 11 residues. V dropped 4 bases and J dropped 4 bases, with 8 bases sitting between them. The germline V gene encodes CDR1 SQVTM and CDR2 ANQGSEA. As DNA, the CDR3 is TGCAGCGTTGGAATGGGGTACGAGCAGTACTTC. Its translation: CSVGMGYEQYF.

This clonotype was counted between two and nine times. This rearrangement joins TRBV6-6 to TRBJ2-7; 8 nucleotides line up with TRBD1. Germline assignment: CDR1 MNHNY and CDR2 SVGAGI (reference sequence). The CDR3 runs to 13 residues. The trim removed 7 bases at V and 7 bases at J, leaving 9 bases unmatched. Here the CDR3 reads CASIGQGSWEQYF. CDR3 DNA sequence: TGTGCCAGCATAGGACAGGGCTCGTGGGAGCAGTACTTC.

This clonotype came up once. V usage is TRBV29-1 and J usage is TRBJ2-3; unclear D gene. Germline V CDR1 and CDR2: SQVTM, ANQGSEA. The V end was cut by 0 bases, the J end by 4 bases, with 14 bases between. CDR3 size: 15 residues. The CDR3 DNA sequence: TGCAGCGTTGAAGATAGGCTACTCGAGTCAGATACGCAGTATTTT. Translating it yields CSVEDRLLESDTQYF.